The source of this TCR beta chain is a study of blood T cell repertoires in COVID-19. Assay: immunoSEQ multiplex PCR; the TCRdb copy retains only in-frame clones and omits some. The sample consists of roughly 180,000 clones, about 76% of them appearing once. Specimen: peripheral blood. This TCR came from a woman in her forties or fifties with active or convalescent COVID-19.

This chain's CDR3 is CASSQDSWTGNPNEQFF. The CDR3 nucleotides read TGCGCCAGCAGCCAAGATTCTTGGACAGGGAATCCCAATGAGCAGTTCTTC. The gene calls are TRBV4-3 and TRBJ2-1, with 8 bases fitting TRBD1. Losses at the gene ends were 0 bases for V and 6 bases for J; bases not matched to a gene: 10. Per germline, CDR1 LGHNA and CDR2 YSLEER. CDR3 length: 17 amino acids.